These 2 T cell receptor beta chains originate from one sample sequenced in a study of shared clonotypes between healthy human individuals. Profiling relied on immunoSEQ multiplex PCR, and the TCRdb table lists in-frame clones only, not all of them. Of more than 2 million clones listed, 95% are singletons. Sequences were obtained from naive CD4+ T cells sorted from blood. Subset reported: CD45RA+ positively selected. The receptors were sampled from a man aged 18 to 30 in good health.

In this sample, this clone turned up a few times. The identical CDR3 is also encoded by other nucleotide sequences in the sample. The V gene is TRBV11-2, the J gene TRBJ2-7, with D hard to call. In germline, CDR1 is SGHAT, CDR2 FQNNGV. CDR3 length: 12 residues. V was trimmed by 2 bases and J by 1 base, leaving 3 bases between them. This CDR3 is CASSLTSYEQYF. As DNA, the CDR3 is TGTGCCAGCAGCTTAACATCCTACGAGCAGTACTTC.

CDR3 in amino acids: CASGKTGGTGELFF. The CDR3 DNA reads TGTGCCAGCGGAAAAACAGGGGGTACCGGGGAGCTGTTTTTT. The V call is TRBV25-1, the J call TRBJ2-2, with 8 positions matching TRBD1. The CDR3 is made up of 14 amino acids. Germline CDR1 is MGHDK and CDR2 is SYGVNS. Trimming cost V 8 bases and J 5 bases; bases outside gene matches: 7.